This passage covers 10 T cell receptor beta chains from one sample sequenced in a study of blood T cell repertoires in COVID-19. Data came from immunoSEQ multiplex PCR; TCRdb stores just in-frame clones and leaves some out. This sample carries 250,000 to 300,000 clones, roughly 80% of them seen once, and the ten largest clones take roughly 4%. The sequencing input was PBMCs or T cells enriched from blood (not recorded which). The receptors were gathered from a man aged 25-40 years with acute COVID-19.

The rearrangement joins TRBV6-5 to TRBJ1-6; tentative D call: TRBD1 (6 bases). Germline loops: CDR1 MNHEY, CDR2 SVGAGI. The ends were cut back, 2 bases at V and 4 bases at J, with 12 bases in the middle. CDR3 size: 16 residues. This CDR3 reads CASSYTDRPYNSPLHF. The CDR3 nucleotides are TGTGCCAGCAGTTACACTGACAGGCCGTATAATTCACCCCTCCACTTT.

J is TRBJ2-6 and V is TRBV2; D might be TRBD2 (7 bases). Between the trimmed V and J ends, which lost 1 base and 8 bases, there was a span of 9 bases. Per germline, CDR1 SNHLY and CDR2 FYNNEI. The CDR3 extends over 14 amino acids. For the CDR3, the DNA is TGTGCCAGCAGTGAAGTGCGGGGGCCCAACGTCCTGACTTTC. As protein: CASSEVRGPNVLTF.

This chain joins TRBV4-2 and TRBJ2-1, with TRBD2 matching over 10 bases. J was trimmed by 10 bases and V by 5 bases; bases with no gene match: 5. In germline, CDR1 is LGHNA, CDR2 YNFKEQ. The CDR3 runs to 13 residues. The CDR3 coding sequence is TGTGCCAGCAGCAGCGGGAGGGCTGGCGAGCAGTTCTTC. Translating it yields CASSSGRAGEQFF.

V gene TRBV25-1 combines with J gene TRBJ1-4, with 9 bases that match TRBD1. The germline gives CDR1 MGHDK, CDR2 SYGVNS. This CDR3 is built from 15 residues. V was pared by 0 bases and J by 7 bases, with 3 bases of the junction left unmatched. The CDR3 sequence: CASSEYGTGFEKLFF. Here the CDR3 DNA reads TGTGCCAGCAGTGAATATGGGACAGGGTTTGAAAAACTGTTTTTT.

The V gene is TRBV19, the J gene TRBJ2-1; TRBD1 aligns across 7 bases. Trimming at V came to 4 bases and at J to 5 bases, leaving 8 bases not matched to a gene. The germline CDR1 and CDR2 sequences are LNHDA and SQIVND (reference sequence). The CDR3 is 15 residues long. DNA of the CDR3: TGTGCCAGTAGTAACCGGGACAGCGTAAACAATGAGCAGTTCTTC. It is translated as CASSNRDSVNNEQFF.

This rearrangement joins TRBV29-1 to TRBJ1-1; a weak D match, TRBD1 (6 bases). This CDR3 contains 12 residues. The germline V gene encodes CDR1 SQVTM and CDR2 ANQGSEA. Trimming shortened V by 8 bases and J by 5 bases, and 15 bases separated the two germline ends. CDR3 in DNA: TGCAGCTCCCGAGGGGGGGCGACTGAAGCTTTCTTT. Encoded protein: CSSRGGATEAFF.

The chain couples TRBV7-9 to TRBJ1-2; D may be TRBD1 (6 bases). Germline V gene data show CDR1 as SEHNR and CDR2 as FQNEAQ (reference sequence). This CDR3 has 15 residues. Trimming shortened V by 8 bases and J by 6 bases, and 22 bases separated the two germline ends. The CDR3 loop is CASRTAGAGDDGYTF. The CDR3 DNA is TGTGCCAGCCGAACCGCAGGGGCAGGGGACGATGGCTACACCTTC.

The chain uses TRBV30 and TRBJ1-1; D is possibly TRBD1 (5 bases). This CDR3 region has 15 residues. V was cut by 2 bases and J by 0 bases, with 13 bases left in between. The V gene's germline CDR1 is GTSNPN and CDR2 SVGIG (reference sequence). CDR3 loop: CAWSSWGGMNTEAFF. The CDR3 coding sequence is TGTGCCTGGAGTTCCTGGGGGGGGATGAACACTGAAGCTTTCTTT.

The J gene is TRBJ1-1, the V gene TRBV4-2, with D hard to call. Germline V CDR1 and CDR2: LGHNA, YNFKEQ. The length of the CDR3 is 13 residues. The germline V and J ends were trimmed by 4 bases and 6 bases, with 12 bases remaining between them. This CDR3 reads CASSPWLEAEAFF. The CDR3 coding sequence is TGTGCCAGCAGCCCCTGGCTGGAGGCTGAAGCTTTCTTT.

The chain is built from TRBV15 and TRBJ2-5; possibly TRBD1 for D (5 bases). The V end was cut by 5 bases, the J end by 1 base, with 14 bases between. This CDR3 region has 15 residues. Germline V CDR1 and CDR2: LNHNV, YYDKDF (reference sequence). DNA for the CDR3: TGTGCCACCAGCTCGCGTGACAGAGCCCAAGAGACCCAGTACTTC. It codes for CATSSRDRAQETQYF.